These 31 T cell receptor beta chains originate from one sample sequenced in a study of CD8 T cells in Susac syndrome. It was with random hexamers that about 0.45 to 1 ug RNA was reverse transcribed. MiXCR, applied by TCRdb to the immunoSEQ multiplex PCR reads, yields one record per CDR3 protein. Among approximately 190,000 distinct CDR3 sequences listed, about 95% were seen once. Sequencing input: CD4+ T cells from PBMCs. Receptors were obtained from a human donor with multiple sclerosis.

The chain employs TRBV19 and TRBJ1-5; D possibly corresponds to TRBD1 (6 bases). The V gene's germline CDR1 is LNHDA and CDR2 SQIVND (reference sequence). CDR3 length equals 16 residues. Trimming took off 5 bases at V and 4 bases at J, with 18 bases between the two ends. CDR3 residues: CASSYLSGQKNQPQHF. The CDR3 DNA reads TGTGCCAGTAGTTACCTTTCCGGACAGAAAAATCAGCCCCAGCATTTT.

The chain links TRBV24-1 to TRBJ2-1, with TRBD2 matching 14 bases. The germline gives CDR1 KGHDR, CDR2 SFDVKD. V shed 2 bases, J shed 4 bases, and the junction held 9 bases outside the gene matches. The CDR3 sequence is 19 residues long. The CDR3 loop reads CATSDSPGLAGEQYNEQFF. In DNA form, the CDR3 reads TGTGCCACCAGTGATTCACCGGGACTAGCGGGAGAGCAGTACAATGAGCAGTTCTTC.

The genes are TRBV10-3 and TRBJ2-5; tentative D call: TRBD2 (5 bases). Trimming left V 6 bases short and J 4 bases short, with 9 bases between. This CDR3 contains 12 residues. CDR1 ENHRY and CDR2 SYGVKD come from the germline V gene. The CDR3 loop reads CAIRGRGETQYF. The CDR3 DNA reads TGTGCCATCAGGGGGAGAGGAGAGACCCAGTACTTC.

This clonotype showed up just once. This rearrangement joins TRBV10-3 to TRBJ2-3; 11 bases fit TRBD2. The CDR3 is 19 amino acids. CDR1 ENHRY and CDR2 SYGVKD come from the germline V gene. After removal of 4 bases from V and 0 bases from J, the junction contained 12 bases not matched to a gene. CDR3 residues: CAISVLMTSGALSTDTQYF. CDR3 coding DNA: TGTGCCATCAGTGTCCTGATGACTAGCGGGGCCCTTAGCACAGATACGCAGTATTTT.

CDR3 amino acids: CASSLNVREQFF. For the CDR3, the DNA is TGTGCCAGCAGCTTGAACGTCAGAGAGCAGTTCTTC. The chain is built from TRBV5-4 and TRBJ2-1; D ambiguous. The CDR3 has 12 residues. V was clipped by 1 base and J by 10 bases, with 9 bases between them. CDR1 and CDR2 (germline): SGHNT, YYREEE (reference sequence).

This chain joins TRBV27 and TRBJ2-4; no reliable D call. V lost 4 bases, J lost 8 bases, and 12 bases lay in between. Germline lookup yields CDR1 MNHEY and CDR2 SMNVEV (reference sequence). This CDR3 region has 13 residues. The CDR3 nucleotides read TGTGCCAGCAGTTCCCAGCGCCGAGACATTCAGTACTTC. Its protein is CASSSQRRDIQYF.

This chain links TRBV2 with TRBJ2-7; tentatively, D is TRBD2 (6 bases). This CDR3 is built from 12 residues. V dropped 7 bases and J dropped 5 bases, with 12 bases sitting between them. Germline V gene sequence: CDR1 SNHLY, CDR2 FYNNEI. For the CDR3, the DNA is TGTGCCAGCACCCGGGAGCCGAACGAGCAGTACTTC. This gives the protein CASTREPNEQYF.

J is TRBJ2-3 and V is TRBV20-1; 7 nucleotides align to TRBD1. Germline assignment: CDR1 DFQATT and CDR2 SNEGSKA (reference sequence). CDR3 size: 11 residues. V trimming: 6 bases; J trimming: 6 bases; junction bases outside the gene matches: 3. The CDR3 nucleotides read TGCAGTGCCCTACAGGGGGATACGCAGTATTTT. Translation: CSALQGDTQYF.

V and J are TRBV3-1 and TRBJ1-2; D gene unclear. Per germline, CDR1 LGHDT and CDR2 YNNKEL (reference sequence). Trimming shortened V by 4 bases and J by 5 bases, and 8 bases separated the two germline ends. The CDR3 runs 12 residues. The DNA of the CDR3 is TGTGCCAGCAGCCCCGGGATTTATGGCTACACCTTC. Protein sequence: CASSPGIYGYTF. Using reference TRBV3-1 and TRBJ1-2 for the parts outside the CDR3, the full variable domain is DTAVSQTPKYLVTQMGNDKSIKCEQNLGHDTMYWYKQDSKKFLKIMFSYNNKELIINETVPNRFSPKSPDKAHLNLHINSLELGDSAVYFCASSPGIYGYTFGSGTRLTVV.

The rearrangement uses TRBV24-1 and TRBJ1-2; 9 bases agree with TRBD1. There are 15 residues in the CDR3. The J segment lost 6 bases and the V segment lost 4 bases, leaving 8 bases of the junction unmatched. Germline lookup yields CDR1 KGHDR and CDR2 SFDVKD. CDR3 DNA sequence: TGTGCCACCAGTGACGAGGGACAGGGACCGGATGGCTACACCTTC. This translates into CATSDEGQGPDGYTF.

In its sample, this clonotype was seen once. J is TRBJ1-3 and V is TRBV3-1, with D possibly matching TRBD1 (6 bases). V was pared by 3 bases and J by 5 bases, with 11 bases between. This CDR3 contains 14 residues. Germline V gene lookup returns CDR1 LGHDT and CDR2 YNNKEL (reference sequence). This CDR3 is CASSQGTSRNTIYF. CDR3 nucleotides: TGTGCCAGCAGCCAGGGGACATCTCGAAACACCATATATTTT.

This rearrangement joins TRBV6-1 to TRBJ1-2, with D uncertain. This CDR3 region has 12 residues. In germline, CDR1 is MNHNS, CDR2 SASEGT. Trimming took off 3 bases at V and 4 bases at J, with 6 bases between the two ends. The CDR3 sequence: CASSEDSYGYTF. CDR3 DNA: TGTGCCAGCAGTGAGGACTCCTATGGCTACACCTTC.

The rearrangement uses TRBV2 and TRBJ2-1; 9 nucleotides agree with TRBD2. CDR3 length: 15 amino acids. From germline, CDR1 is SNHLY and CDR2 FYNNEI. Trimming took 4 bases from V and 7 from J; bases not matched to a gene: 8. The CDR3 DNA follows: TGTGCCAGCAGTGTTAATGCGGGAGGGCTAAATGAGCAGTTCTTC. Residues: CASSVNAGGLNEQFF.

This chain joins TRBV20-1 and TRBJ1-4; D ambiguous. V gave up 6 bases and J gave up 5 bases, with 10 bases separating them. The CDR3 consists of 12 residues. Germline V gene data show CDR1 as DFQATT and CDR2 as SNEGSKA (reference sequence). In DNA form, the CDR3 reads TGCAGTGCCCCGGAACAAAATGAAAAACTGTTTTTT. Residues: CSAPEQNEKLFF.

Of note for this clonotype: A junction end diverges from the germline sequence, so it may reflect a read error. The V gene is TRBV20-1, the J gene TRBJ2-5, with D maybe TRBD2 (6 bases). This CDR3 is built from 13 residues. The V gene's germline CDR1 is DFQATT and CDR2 SNEGSKA (reference sequence). The CDR3 protein is CSARGTLQETQYF. CDR3 in DNA: TGCAGTGCAAGAGGGACTCTCCAAGAGACCCAGTACTTC.

In its sample, this clonotype was seen once. In nucleotides, the CDR3 is TGTGCCAGCAGTACAAACAGGGGGCCGCGCTCTGGCTACACCTTC. This codes for CASSTNRGPRSGYTF. The chain uses TRBV2 and TRBJ1-2; TRBD1 matches 9 bases. The CDR3 is 15 amino acids. With V trimmed by 5 bases and J by 7 bases, 11 bases remained unmatched. Germline V lookup: CDR1 SNHLY, CDR2 FYNNEI.

This rearrangement joins TRBV5-6 to TRBJ1-5; 7 nucleotides agree with TRBD1. Germline CDR1 is SGHDT and CDR2 is YYEEEE. The CDR3 covers 20 residues. V lost 0 bases, J lost 0 bases, and 15 bases stayed unmatched. The CDR3 coding sequence is TGTGCCAGCAGCTTGGGGTTGGGGCAGGGGGAAGTTGTTAGCAATCAGCCCCAGCATTTT. It codes for CASSLGLGQGEVVSNQPQHF.

V and J are TRBV24-1 and TRBJ2-2; D might be TRBD1 or TRBD2, each matching 5 bases. The CDR3 contains 12 residues. Germline lookup yields CDR1 KGHDR and CDR2 SFDVKD. V lost 10 bases and J lost 3, with 8 bases in between. CDR3 sequence: CATGDHTGELFF. The CDR3, as DNA: TGTGCCACAGGGGACCACACCGGGGAGCTGTTTTTT.

The count of this clonotype is one. The CDR3: CASTTAGTYEQYF. The CDR3 nucleotides read TGTGCCAGCACCACGGCGGGGACCTACGAGCAGTACTTC. This chain joins TRBV12-3 or TRBV12-4 and TRBJ2-7; D might be TRBD2 (6 bases). Trimming left V 7 bases short and J 2 bases short, with 12 bases between. This CDR3 comprises 13 residues.

The chain uses TRBV3-1 and TRBJ2-7; D not resolved. V lost 6 bases to trimming and J lost 7 bases, with 13 bases between them. The germline V gene has CDR1 LGHDT and CDR2 YNNKEL (reference sequence). The CDR3 loop spans 12 amino acids. CDR3 DNA sequence: TGTGCCAGCAGTTCACGATCGAGGGAGCAGTACTTC. Translation gives CASSSRSREQYF.

The CDR3 protein is CASSVRAPGQGDEKLFF. Written as DNA, the CDR3 is TGTGCCAGCAGCGTAAGAGCTCCGGGACAGGGGGACGAAAAACTGTTTTTT. The rearrangement uses TRBV9 and TRBJ1-4; 11 bases align to TRBD1. Trimming cost V 1 base and J 8 bases; bases outside gene matches: 10. This CDR3 has 17 residues. Per germline, CDR1 SGDLS and CDR2 YYNGEE.

In its sample, this clonotype was seen once. The chain has TRBV3-1 and TRBJ2-4; the match to TRBD1 covers 7 bases. The CDR3 length is 14 residues. Losses at the gene ends were 0 bases for V and 7 bases for J; bases not matched to a gene: 3. Germline loops: CDR1 LGHDT, CDR2 YNNKEL (reference sequence). Here the CDR3 DNA reads TGTGCCAGCAGCCAAGATTCGACAGGGAACATTCAGTACTTC. Its protein is CASSQDSTGNIQYF.

This clonotype was recorded a few times. J is TRBJ1-1 and V is TRBV11-3; weak D call: TRBD1 (5 bases). The germline gives CDR1 SGHNT, CDR2 YENEEA. Trimming shortened V by 10 bases and J by 0 bases, and 18 bases separated the two germline ends. The CDR3 is 15 amino acids. The CDR3 nucleotides read TGTGCCACGGTAAAGGGGCGAGAGATGAACACTGAAGCTTTCTTT. Protein product: CATVKGREMNTEAFF. Combining the CDR3 with reference TRBV11-3 and TRBJ1-1 gives the whole variable domain EAGVVQSPRYKIIEKKQPVAFWCNPISGHNTLYWYLQNLGQGPELLIRYENEEAVDDSQLPKDRFSAERLKGVDSTLKIQPAELGDSAVYLCATVKGREMNTEAFFGQGTRLTVV.

CDR3 sequence reads: CASSPQTGAKNIQYF. CDR3 bases: TGTGCCAGCAGCCCACAAACAGGGGCCAAAAACATTCAGTACTTC. The chain joins TRBV3-1 to TRBJ2-4; perhaps TRBD1 as D (6 bases). The CDR3 spans 15 residues. From germline, CDR1 is LGHDT and CDR2 YNNKEL (reference sequence). The V end was cut by 4 bases, the J end by 1 base, with 11 bases between. Variable domain in full (rest from reference TRBV3-1 and TRBJ2-4): DTAVSQTPKYLVTQMGNDKSIKCEQNLGHDTMYWYKQDSKKFLKIMFSYNNKELIINETVPNRFSPKSPDKAHLNLHINSLELGDSAVYFCASSPQTGAKNIQYFGAGTRLSVL.

In its sample, this clonotype was seen once. The chain uses TRBV6-1 and TRBJ1-5; TRBD1 is a possible D gene (5 bases). V lost 9 bases and J 3 bases, leaving 12 bases between the germline ends. The CDR3 loop spans 13 amino acids. Germline values: CDR1 MNHNS, CDR2 SASEGT. CDR3 in DNA: TGTGCCAGTTGGGACGGCCACAATCAGCCCCAGCATTTT. Encoded protein: CASWDGHNQPQHF.

This clonotype was found once. The rearrangement uses TRBV7-2 and TRBJ2-7; either TRBD1 or TRBD2 may fit D (6 bases each). This CDR3 is built from 15 residues. V was clipped by 4 bases and J by 1 base, with 14 bases between them. Per the germline V gene, CDR1 is SGHTA and CDR2 is FQGNSA. The DNA for the CDR3 is TGTGCCAGCAGCTCCGGAGGGGGTGGATCCTACGAGCAGTACTTC. Translating it yields CASSSGGGGSYEQYF.

This chain uses TRBV3-1 with TRBJ2-3, with 12 positions matching TRBD2. V lost 5 bases, J lost 0 bases, and 3 bases stayed unmatched. The CDR3 length is 16 residues. Germline V lookup: CDR1 LGHDT, CDR2 YNNKEL (reference sequence). In nucleotides, the CDR3 is TGTGCCAGCAGCACTAGCGGGGGGCGTAGCACAGATACGCAGTATTTT. Protein sequence: CASSTSGGRSTDTQYF.

The J gene is TRBJ1-2, the V gene TRBV5-1, with 9 bases that match TRBD1. Trimming at V came to 4 bases and at J to 5 bases, leaving 6 bases not matched to a gene. The germline CDR1 and CDR2 sequences are SGHRS and YFSETQ. The CDR3 covers 14 residues. The CDR3 protein is CASSTGQGEYGYTF. As DNA, the CDR3 is TGCGCCAGCAGCACGGGACAGGGAGAATATGGCTACACCTTC.

This clonotype was observed once. The CDR3 loop is CSAGTSGRLLEQFF. The DNA for the CDR3 is TGCAGTGCGGGGACTAGCGGGAGGTTACTTGAGCAGTTCTTC. The rearrangement joins TRBV20-1 to TRBJ2-1; 15 bases align to TRBD2. The V gene's germline CDR1 is DFQATT and CDR2 SNEGSKA (reference sequence). This CDR3 is built from 14 residues. V lost 6 bases, J lost 9 bases, and 6 bases stayed unmatched.

This chain joins TRBV6-1 and TRBJ2-5; the match to TRBD2 covers 8 bases. The CDR3 is 13 amino acids. The V gene end was trimmed by 8 bases and the J gene end by 4 bases; junction bases not matched to a gene: 6. Germline CDR1 is MNHNS and CDR2 is SASEGT. The CDR3 reads CASGGGSGETQYF. Here the CDR3 DNA reads TGTGCCAGCGGCGGGGGGTCTGGAGAGACCCAGTACTTC.

The J gene is TRBJ2-5, the V gene TRBV5-4; 10 bases match TRBD1. V lost 4 bases and J lost 2; bases outside the gene matches: 5. This CDR3 is built from 15 residues. Germline V lookup: CDR1 SGHNT, CDR2 YYREEE (reference sequence). Written as DNA, the CDR3 is TGTGCCAGCAGCCCGCGGACAGGGGGGCAAGAGACCCAGTACTTC. This translates into CASSPRTGGQETQYF.